The rows below give T cell receptor beta chains drawn from one sample of a study of T-cell reconstitution after alpha-beta-depleted transplantation in children. Via MiXCR, TCRdb re-called the PCR reads, giving one row per CDR3 protein. The sample lists fewer than 750,000 distinct CDR3 sequences, over 25% occurring once. Material: PBMCs, obtained before TCRalphabeta/CD19-depleted stem cell transplant. The receptors here all came from a boy in the first two years of life with Wiskott-Aldrich syndrome, due to receive a stem cell transplant. Each CDR3 is given with its conserved first and last residue. D genes are given only for firm matches. Only some rows state a clone size, as once, few, many or a class for expanded clones.

CDR3 protein	CDR3 DNA	J gene	clone size	D gene	V gene
CASSKQGAGAQHF	TGTGCCAGCAGTAAACAGGGGGCAGGGGCCCAGCATTTT	TRBJ1-5	few	TRBD1	TRBV6-1
CASSPSPTSVFNEQFF	TGCGCCAGCAGCCCAAGCCCGACTAGCGTATTCAATGAGCAGTTCTTC	TRBJ2-1	-	TRBD2	TRBV5-1
CSASPGTGVWETQYF	TGCAGTGCTAGCCCCGGGACAGGGGTTTGGGAGACCCAGTACTTC	TRBJ2-5	-	TRBD1	TRBV20-1
CASSLDRYNEQFF	TGTGCCAGCAGCTTGGACCGATACAATGAGCAGTTCTTC	TRBJ2-1	many	-	TRBV5-1
CSALTGRGSNQPQHF	TGCAGTGCTTTGACAGGGCGCGGGAGCAATCAGCCCCAGCATTTT	TRBJ1-5	-	TRBD1	TRBV20-1
CASRPNTGQMNTGELFF	TGTGCCAGCAGACCCAACACAGGGCAAATGAACACCGGGGAGCTGTTTTTT	TRBJ2-2	few	-	TRBV28
CSASADYLYGYTF	TGCAGTGCTTCGGCGGATTACCTTTATGGCTACACCTTC	TRBJ1-2	-	-	TRBV20-1
CASSQGVATYEQYF	TGCGCCAGCAGCCAAGGAGTAGCTACTTACGAGCAGTACTTC	TRBJ2-7	few	-	TRBV4-1
CALNGLRSAEAFF	TGTGCCTTGAATGGCCTTCGCAGCGCTGAAGCTTTCTTT	TRBJ1-1	-	-	TRBV7-9
CASARRESGEQYF	TGTGCCAGTGCTAGGCGGGAGTCCGGCGAGCAGTACTTC	TRBJ2-7	-	TRBD2	TRBV5-6
CATSSGTVADTQYF	TGTGCCACCAGCTCCGGGACGGTGGCAGATACGCAGTATTTT	TRBJ2-3	-	-	TRBV24-1